Below, one T cell receptor beta chain is given with its context. Its antigen specificity is not known. No base quality values were provided; no much bigger clone lies one nucleotide off. A distance of 16 bases separates the germline ends of V and J, which lose 6 bases and 2 bases respectively. The CDR3 spans 15 residues, from the cysteine through the phenylalanine. Only the CDR3 part of the read is kept: 45 bases, read in frame from the first base. The germline V gene yields MNHEY for CDR1 and SVGAGI for CDR2. This record comes from a study of blood T cell repertoires in COVID-19 (dated by TCRdb to 2020 to 2022). For context, the study as a whole: Collaborator samples came from the United States, Italy and Spain and covered acute and convalescent phases of COVID-19. The samples were drawn from two sources: the first 160 participants of the ongoing ImmuneRACE study, and 950 to 1,500 subjects contributed by 6 global collaborators. A de-identified subject ID, COVID-19 status, age in years and sex were almost always included in the sample metadata. Deeply sampled blood TCRbeta repertoires from subjects exposed to, actively infected with, or recovered from COVID-19 were included in the dataset. The repertoires were released in a freely available public database meant as a resource for research on the immune response to SARS-CoV-2. The material from the prospective study consisted of cDNA or gDNA derived from T cells, B-cell-depleted T cells, or PBMCs. Where HLA class I and class II types were available, the types were taken from metadata supplied by the sample provider, not from assay-based typing.

Collaborating institutions collected whole blood in K2EDTA tubes following their own protocols. Collaborator samples were shipped for TCRbeta analysis as frozen whole blood, isolated PBMCs, or DNA extracted from either sample type. TCRbeta CDR3 regions were amplified from genomic DNA by means of the immunoSEQ Assay, a bias-controlled multiplex PCR. As for the authors' bioinformatics: The number of nucleated cells in each sample was estimated from the amplification of reference gene primers within the assay. To quantify the absolute abundance of each unique TCRbeta CDR3 rearrangement, sequence reads were collapsed and filtered. For each sample, productive Simpson clonality was calculated as the square root of Simpson's diversity index over productive rearrangements. The source is immuneACCESS, and TCRdb retained only in-frame sequences with V and J called. Part of the clones is not carried over; for the studies checked, unresolved V genes explain less than half of this, and the remainder is unexplained. V and J calls and clone size are as listed in that table; D and trimming were resolved from the DNA. Here the sample has about 170,000 clones; about 88% occur a single time. More than 6.5% of the sample lies in the top ten.

Here is what the overall study found, with its caveats: The amount of clinical and demographic metadata varied by source and participant and was provided uncurated.

Sequencing input: peripheral blood. This TCR was sampled from a woman at least 80 years old in a cohort sampled during active or convalescent COVID-19. The V and J genes are TRBV6-5 and TRBJ2-5; TRBD1 is possibly the D segment (5 matching bases). The CDR3 in this case is CASSFSPGQQETQYF. The base sequence is TGTGCCAGCAGCTTCTCGCCAGGACAACAAGAGACCCAGTACTTC.